This TCR beta chain comes out of a study of blood T cell repertoires in COVID-19. The overall study: Samples representing acute and convalescent COVID-19 were sourced from the United States, Italy and Spain. The analysed material was cDNA or gDNA that came from T cells, B-cell-depleted T cells, or PBMCs.

This CDR3 region has 13 residues. CDR1 and CDR2 (germline): KGHSH, LQKENI. V was cut by 4 bases and J by 3 bases, with 9 bases left in between. Of note for this clone: The identical CDR3 is also encoded by other nucleotide sequences in the sample.

Some clones are missing from TCRdb's copy, which holds only in-frame ones; the method was immunoSEQ multiplex PCR. The table shows hundreds of thousands of clones, with about nine tenths occurring only once. Seattle's enrolled individuals joined amid active infection and were then monitored longitudinally. Material for sequencing was peripheral blood. The sequence derives from a woman aged 50 to 60 with COVID-19, enrolled during active disease. V usage is TRBV18 and J usage is TRBJ1-1; TRBD1 might be the D (5 bases). CDR3 loop: CASSQGIDTEAFF. CDR3 sequence (DNA): TGTGCCAGCTCACAGGGGATTGACACTGAAGCTTTCTTT.